These T cell receptor beta chains were read from a single sample in a study of blood T cell repertoires in COVID-19. Profiled with immunoSEQ multiplex PCR; TCRdb holds only in-frame clones, not every one. The sample holds under 100,000 clones, 89% seen once. Specimen: peripheral blood. These receptors all stem from a woman in her 70s with acute or convalescent COVID-19. Both conserved end residues are part of each CDR3. The D gene is left open where the match is weak. Part of the rows lack a size; the others show once, few, many or a class for expanded clones.

once	TRBV7-2	TRBD2	TRBJ2-5	CASSEGLAGETQYF	TGTGCCAGCAGCGAGGGACTAGCGGGAGAGACCCAGTACTTC
-	TRBV19	TRBD1	TRBJ1-5	CASRDRVGSNQPQHF	TGTGCCAGTAGGGACAGGGTGGGTAGCAATCAGCCCCAGCATTTT
few	TRBV14	TRBD2	TRBJ2-2	CASSFSGRSTGELFF	TGTGCCAGCAGTTTTAGCGGGAGAAGCACCGGGGAGCTGTTTTTT
-	TRBV29-1	TRBD2	TRBJ2-5	CSVEGGSQETQYF	TGCAGCGTTGAGGGAGGGAGCCAAGAGACCCAGTACTTC
-	TRBV5-4	TRBD2	TRBJ2-1	CASRYGTSGYRNEQFF	TGTGCCAGCAGATATGGGACTAGCGGATACCGAAATGAGCAGTTCTTC
-	TRBV6-5	TRBD1	TRBJ2-2	CASSYGNRGNTGELFF	TGTGCCAGCAGTTACGGCAACAGGGGGAACACCGGGGAGCTGTTTTTT
-	TRBV6-6	-	TRBJ1-1	CASSPMEGKAFF	TGTGCCAGCAGTCCAATGGAGGGGAAAGCTTTCTTT
-	TRBV5-5	TRBD1	TRBJ1-5	CASSLQGVSNQPQHF	TGTGCCAGCAGCCTCCAGGGGGTTAGCAATCAGCCCCAGCATTTT
-	TRBV5-1	TRBD2	TRBJ2-2	CASSLGPGGGYTGELFF	TGCGCCAGCAGCTTGGGCCCGGGCGGGGGATACACCGGGGAGCTGTTTTTT
-	TRBV13	TRBD2	TRBJ2-3	CASSLRPNLAGVRTDTQYF	TGTGCCAGCAGCTTAAGACCAAATCTAGCGGGAGTAAGGACAGATACGCAGTATTTT
-	TRBV19	TRBD1	TRBJ1-6	CASSSRTGGFNSPLHF	TGTGCCAGTAGTTCACGGACAGGGGGTTTTAATTCACCCCTCCACTTT
-	TRBV18	-	TRBJ1-2	CASSPYRDSNYGYTF	TGTGCCAGCTCACCGTACAGGGATTCTAACTATGGCTACACCTTC
-	TRBV6-6	-	TRBJ1-1	CASSDTNTEAFF	TGTGCCAGCAGTGACACGAACACTGAAGCTTTCTTT
-	TRBV6-6	-	TRBJ1-5	CASRQPNQPQHF	TGTGCCAGCAGACAACCGAATCAGCCCCAGCATTTT
-	TRBV30	TRBD1	TRBJ1-6	CAWRMASGTGGSSPLHF	TGTGCCTGGAGAATGGCCTCGGGTACAGGGGGAAGTTCACCCCTCCACTTT
-	TRBV19	-	TRBJ1-5	CASSIALRGMGQPQHF	TGTGCCAGTAGTATAGCACTAAGGGGTATGGGTCAGCCCCAGCATTTT
-	TRBV30	TRBD1	TRBJ2-3	CAWSVDGTANADTQYF	TGTGCCTGGAGTGTTGATGGGACAGCAAACGCGGATACGCAGTATTTT
once	TRBV5-1	-	TRBJ2-7	CASSFTSSYEQYF	TGCGCCAGCAGCTTTACTAGCTCCTACGAGCAGTACTTC
-	TRBV5-1	TRBD1	TRBJ1-1	CASSLGTGTGNTEAFF	TGCGCCAGCAGCTTGGGGACCGGGACAGGGAACACTGAAGCTTTCTTT
-	TRBV5-1	-	TRBJ2-3	CASSLGEFDTQYF	TGCGCCAGCAGCTTGGGAGAATTCGATACGCAGTATTTT
-	TRBV5-1	-	TRBJ1-1	CASSPRRQSGTEAFF	TGCGCCAGCAGCCCAAGGAGACAGTCTGGGACTGAAGCTTTCTTT
-	TRBV28	TRBD1	TRBJ2-5	CASSLDRTGGASAQYF	TGTGCCAGCAGTTTAGACCGGACAGGGGGCGCATCGGCCCAGTACTTC
-	TRBV29-1	-	TRBJ1-1	CSVGIQGTEAFF	TGCAGCGTCGGGATCCAGGGGACTGAAGCTTTCTTT
-	TRBV30	TRBD1	TRBJ2-7	CAWSTGGRYEQYF	TGTGCCTGGAGTACAGGGGGCAGGTACGAGCAGTACTTC
few	TRBV27	-	TRBJ2-2	CASSPLTGELFF	TGTGCCAGCAGTCCTCTCACCGGGGAGCTGTTTTTT
-	TRBV27	TRBD1	TRBJ2-7	CASSLNRGHPSYEQYF	TGTGCCAGCAGTCTTAACAGGGGTCATCCTTCCTACGAGCAGTACTTC
once	TRBV3-1/TRBV3-2	-	TRBJ1-4	CASSQRGGITGEKLFF	TGTGCCAGCAGCCAAAGGGGTGGGATAACTGGAGAAAAACTGTTTTTT
once	TRBV11-2	-	TRBJ1-4	CASKKGFGSNEKLFF	TGTGCCAGCAAGAAAGGTTTCGGGTCTAATGAAAAACTGTTTTTT
-	TRBV18	-	TRBJ1-1	CASSPVGDGTEAFF	TGTGCCAGCTCACCAGTTGGTGACGGGACTGAAGCTTTCTTT
-	TRBV5-1	-	TRBJ2-3	CASSWDKSTDTQYF	TGCGCCAGCAGCTGGGACAAATCCACAGATACGCAGTATTTT
-	TRBV5-1	-	TRBJ2-2	CASSFTGSGGELFF	TGCGCCAGCAGCTTTACAGGGTCCGGCGGGGAGCTGTTTTTT
-	TRBV2	-	TRBJ2-5	CASSEILRGETQYF	TGTGCCAGCAGCGAGATTCTAAGGGGAGAGACCCAGTACTTC
-	TRBV11-2	-	TRBJ2-3	CASSHTDTQYF	TGTGCCAGCAGTCACACAGATACGCAGTATTTT
-	TRBV3-1/TRBV3-2	TRBD1	TRBJ1-2	CASSQTGPYGYTF	TGTGCCAGCAGCCAGACAGGGCCCTATGGCTACACCTTC
-	TRBV7-8	-	TRBJ1-3	CASSTHFSGTLSGNTIYF	TGTGCCAGCAGCACCCACTTCAGCGGTACGCTCTCTGGAAACACCATATATTTT
once	TRBV28	TRBD2	TRBJ2-3	CASSRPTSGTTQYF	TGTGCCAGCAGCCGTCCGACTAGCGGAACTACGCAGTATTTT
few	TRBV4-2	TRBD1	TRBJ1-2	CASSRTGQDRVSGYTF	TGTGCCAGCAGCAGAACGGGCCAAGACAGGGTGAGTGGCTACACCTTC
-	TRBV5-1	TRBD1	TRBJ2-1	CASSLLGQGNNEQFF	TGCGCCAGCAGCTTGCTGGGACAGGGGAACAATGAGCAGTTCTTC
-	TRBV7-9	-	TRBJ1-1	CASSSQGAFF	TGTGCCAGCAGCTCGCAGGGAGCTTTCTTT
-	TRBV4-1	TRBD1	TRBJ1-1	CASSPGQGANTEAFF	TGCGCCAGCAGCCCCGGACAGGGGGCAAACACTGAAGCTTTCTTT
-	TRBV7-9	TRBD1	TRBJ1-6	CASSQQGYGPSPLHF	TGTGCCAGCAGCCAACAGGGGTACGGACCTTCACCCCTCCACTTT
-	TRBV28	-	TRBJ2-5	CASRTQIETQYF	TGTGCCAGCAGGACACAAATCGAGACCCAGTACTTC
once	TRBV15	TRBD1	TRBJ2-7	CATSRARQGPYEQYF	TGTGCCACCAGCAGAGCGCGACAGGGCCCATACGAGCAGTACTTC
-	TRBV3-1/TRBV3-2	-	TRBJ1-6	CASSQSLARSYSPLHF	TGTGCCAGCAGCCAATCCTTGGCCAGGTCATATTCACCCCTCCACTTT
-	TRBV6-5	TRBD1	TRBJ1-5	CASARRTGNQPQHF	TGTGCCAGCGCGCGGCGGACAGGTAATCAGCCCCAGCATTTT
-	TRBV3-1/TRBV3-2	TRBD2	TRBJ2-7	CASSSLSSSGSSYEQYF	TGTGCCAGCAGCTCCCTGAGTTCGAGCGGGAGTTCCTACGAGCAGTACTTC
-	TRBV19	TRBD1	TRBJ2-1	CASSIGTGKIAEQFF	TGTGCCAGTAGTATCGGGACAGGGAAAATAGCTGAGCAGTTCTTC
few	TRBV30	-	TRBJ2-7	CAWSVQVPPYEQYF	TGTGCCTGGAGTGTACAGGTCCCCCCCTACGAGCAGTACTTC
-	TRBV27	TRBD2	TRBJ2-1	CASSSPASGHYNEQFF	TGTGCCAGCAGTTCCCCTGCTAGCGGCCACTACAATGAGCAGTTCTTC
-	TRBV2	TRBD1	TRBJ1-1	CASTMTQGRMNTEAFF	TGTGCCAGCACTATGACACAGGGGAGGATGAACACTGAAGCTTTCTTT
once	TRBV18	TRBD2	TRBJ2-1	CASATTSGSNEQFF	TGTGCCAGCGCCACAACTAGCGGGAGTAATGAGCAGTTCTTC
-	TRBV5-1	-	TRBJ1-2	CASSLEVGGDRITGDGGYTF	TGCGCCAGCAGCTTGGAGGTAGGCGGCGACAGGATAACTGGCGATGGTGGCTACACCTTC
-	TRBV19	TRBD1	TRBJ1-5	CASSIGDRGSNQPQHF	TGTGCCAGTAGTATAGGGGACAGAGGTAGCAATCAGCCCCAGCATTTT
-	TRBV18	-	TRBJ2-2	CASSPIRGLGEDTGELFF	TGTGCCAGCTCACCCATCAGAGGATTAGGGGAGGACACCGGGGAGCTGTTTTTT
-	TRBV7-9	TRBD1	TRBJ1-2	CASSRTGDNYGYTF	TGTGCCAGCAGCCGGACAGGAGATAACTATGGCTACACCTTC
few	TRBV10-1	-	TRBJ1-5	CASSPSGRNQPQHF	TGCGCCAGCAGTCCCAGCGGCAGGAATCAGCCCCAGCATTTT
once	TRBV7-9	TRBD1	TRBJ1-1	CASSSKRQGGNTEAFF	TGTGCCAGCAGCTCGAAACGACAGGGGGGGAACACTGAAGCTTTCTTT
-	TRBV19	-	TRBJ2-5	CASSIRSIAAQETQYF	TGTGCCAGTAGTATCCGTTCTATAGCGGCACAAGAGACCCAGTACTTC
-	TRBV7-8	-	TRBJ1-3	CASSPRGLGNTIYF	TGTGCCAGCAGCCCACGAGGGCTTGGAAACACCATATATTTT